This T cell receptor beta chain was sequenced in a study of T-cell reconstitution after alpha-beta-depleted transplantation in children. Using unique molecular identifiers, the investigators prepared the TCRbeta library. Each CDR3 protein gets one entry after TCRdb re-called the PCR reads with MiXCR. The data show fewer than 120,000 distinct CDR3 sequences, 10% to 13% seen once. Remarks on this clonotype: A single base separates this from a much larger clone, so it may be a read error.

This CDR3 is built from 18 residues. J lost 6 bases, V lost 0 bases, and 16 bases had no gene match. Germline CDR1 and CDR2: DFQATT and SNEGSKA (reference sequence). Sequencing was performed on PBMCs from the stem cell graft donor, taken from the stem cell graft. The sequence was collected from a human donor who donated a stem cell graft to a child with acute lymphoblastic leukemia. The chain links TRBV20-1 to TRBJ2-1; TRBD2 aligns across 8 bases. CDR3 sequence reads: CSARDPLGGAGSRNEQFF. The CDR3 nucleotides are TGCAGTGCTAGAGACCCTCTCGGGGGGGCGGGGAGTCGCAATGAGCAGTTCTTC.